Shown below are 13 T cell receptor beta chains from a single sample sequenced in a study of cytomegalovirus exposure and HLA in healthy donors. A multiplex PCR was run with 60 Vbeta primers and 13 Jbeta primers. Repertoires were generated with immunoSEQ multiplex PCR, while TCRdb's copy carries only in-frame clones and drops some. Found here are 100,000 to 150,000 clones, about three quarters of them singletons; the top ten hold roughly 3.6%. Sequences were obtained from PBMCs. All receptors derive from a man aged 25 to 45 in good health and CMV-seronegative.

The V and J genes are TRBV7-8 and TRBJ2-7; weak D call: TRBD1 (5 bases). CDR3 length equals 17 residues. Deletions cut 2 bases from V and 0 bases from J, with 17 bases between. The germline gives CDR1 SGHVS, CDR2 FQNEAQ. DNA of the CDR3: TGTGCCAGCAGCTTATTAAGTGGGCAGGGCCACTCCTACGAGCAGTACTTC. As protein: CASSLLSGQGHSYEQYF.

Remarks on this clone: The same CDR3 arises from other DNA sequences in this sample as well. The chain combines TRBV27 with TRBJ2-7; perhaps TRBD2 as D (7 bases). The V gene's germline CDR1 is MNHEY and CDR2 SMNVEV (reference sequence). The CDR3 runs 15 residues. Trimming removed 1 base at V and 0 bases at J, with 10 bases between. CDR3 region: CASSLLAGASYEQYF. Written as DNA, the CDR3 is TGTGCCAGCAGTTTATTGGCGGGGGCCTCCTACGAGCAGTACTTC.

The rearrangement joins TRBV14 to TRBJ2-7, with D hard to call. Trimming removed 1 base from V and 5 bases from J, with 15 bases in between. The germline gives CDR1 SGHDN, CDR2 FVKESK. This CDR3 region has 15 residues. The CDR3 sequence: CASSQVLLPSHEQYF. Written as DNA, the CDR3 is TGTGCCAGCAGCCAAGTTTTACTTCCATCCCACGAGCAGTACTTC.

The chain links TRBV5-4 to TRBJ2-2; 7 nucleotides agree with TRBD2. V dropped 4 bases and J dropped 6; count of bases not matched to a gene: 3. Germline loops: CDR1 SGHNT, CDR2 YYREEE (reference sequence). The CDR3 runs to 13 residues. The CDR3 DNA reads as TGTGCCAGCAGCCCTCGGGAGGCCGGGGAGCTGTTTTTT. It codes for CASSPREAGELFF.

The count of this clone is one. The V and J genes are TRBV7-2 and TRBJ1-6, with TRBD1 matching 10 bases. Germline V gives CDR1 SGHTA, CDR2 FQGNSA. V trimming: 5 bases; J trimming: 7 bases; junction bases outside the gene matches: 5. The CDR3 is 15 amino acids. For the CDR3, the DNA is TGTGCCAGCAGCGCGGGACAGGGGCAAAATTCACCCCTCCACTTT. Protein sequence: CASSAGQGQNSPLHF.

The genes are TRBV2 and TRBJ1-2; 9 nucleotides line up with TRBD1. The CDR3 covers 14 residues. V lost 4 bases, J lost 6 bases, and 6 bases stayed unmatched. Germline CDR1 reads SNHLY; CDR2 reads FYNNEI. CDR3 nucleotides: TGTGCCAGCAGTGGTTGGGACAGGGAGAATGGCTACACCTTC. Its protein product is CASSGWDRENGYTF.

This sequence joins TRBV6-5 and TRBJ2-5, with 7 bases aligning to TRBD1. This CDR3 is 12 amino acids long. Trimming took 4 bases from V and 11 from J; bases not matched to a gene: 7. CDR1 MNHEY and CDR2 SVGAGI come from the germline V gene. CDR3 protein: CASSFHRGEQYF. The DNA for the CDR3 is TGTGCCAGCAGTTTCCACAGGGGTGAGCAGTACTTC.

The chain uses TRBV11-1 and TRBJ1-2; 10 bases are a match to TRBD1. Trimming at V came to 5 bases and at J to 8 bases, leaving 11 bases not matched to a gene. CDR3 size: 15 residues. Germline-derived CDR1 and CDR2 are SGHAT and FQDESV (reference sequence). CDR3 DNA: TGTGCCAGCAGCCCGCCGGGACAGGGGACTATAGGCTACACCTTC. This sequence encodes CASSPPGQGTIGYTF.

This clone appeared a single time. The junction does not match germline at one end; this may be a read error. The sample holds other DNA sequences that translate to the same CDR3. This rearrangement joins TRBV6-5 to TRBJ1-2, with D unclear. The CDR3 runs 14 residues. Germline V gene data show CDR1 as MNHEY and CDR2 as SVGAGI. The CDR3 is CASSAGTINYGYTF. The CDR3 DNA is TGCGCCAGCTCCGCAGGAACAATTAACTATGGCTACACCTTC.

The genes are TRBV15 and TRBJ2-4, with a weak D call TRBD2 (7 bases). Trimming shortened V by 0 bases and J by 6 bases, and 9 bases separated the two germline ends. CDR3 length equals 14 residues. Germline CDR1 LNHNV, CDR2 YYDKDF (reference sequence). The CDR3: CATSRDGGANIQYF. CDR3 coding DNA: TGTGCCACCAGCAGAGATGGGGGGGCAAACATTCAGTACTTC.

For the CDR3, the DNA is TGTGCCAGCAGACCTACTCCGGGACAGGCCACCTCGAGTTCACCCCTCCACTTT. Translated, it gives CASRPTPGQATSSSPLHF. The V and J genes are TRBV27 and TRBJ1-6, with TRBD1 matching over 8 bases. With 6 bases clipped from V and 9 bases from J, the junction kept 19 bases outside the gene matches. Germline lookup yields CDR1 MNHEY and CDR2 SMNVEV (reference sequence). The CDR3 is made up of 18 amino acids.

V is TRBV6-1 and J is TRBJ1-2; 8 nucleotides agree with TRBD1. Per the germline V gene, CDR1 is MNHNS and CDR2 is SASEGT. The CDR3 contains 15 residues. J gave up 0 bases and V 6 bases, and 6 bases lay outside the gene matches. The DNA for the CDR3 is TGTGCCAGCAGAGAGACAGGGGCAGCTAACTATGGCTACACCTTC. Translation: CASRETGAANYGYTF.

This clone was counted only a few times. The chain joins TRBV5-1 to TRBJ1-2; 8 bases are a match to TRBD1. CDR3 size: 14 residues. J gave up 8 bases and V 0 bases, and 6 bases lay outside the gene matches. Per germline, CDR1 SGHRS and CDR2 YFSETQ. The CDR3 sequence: CASSLAQGAGGYTF. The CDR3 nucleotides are TGCGCCAGCAGCTTGGCCCAGGGGGCTGGGGGCTACACCTTC.